The 27 T cell receptor beta chains given below trace back to one sample, sequenced in a study of Graves' ophthalmopathy and Graves' hyperthyroidism. RNA transcripts provided the template for amplifying TCR beta CDR3 regions. RT-PCR was first run with HTBI primers, then multiplex PCR in a second round. MiXCR, applied by TCRdb to the multiplex PCR reads, yields one record per CDR3 protein. The sample shows 200,000 to 250,000 distinct CDR3 sequences, under 25% of them seen only once. The sequencing sample was made of peripheral blood. Every receptor here comes from a woman in her forties or fifties with Graves' ophthalmopathy.

This chain joins TRBV30 and TRBJ2-5, with D perhaps matching TRBD1 (5 bases). V was cut by 2 bases and J by 2 bases, with 12 bases left in between. Per germline, CDR1 GTSNPN and CDR2 SVGIG (reference sequence). This CDR3 is 14 amino acids long. CDR3 sequence reads: CAWSRGREQETQYF. The DNA for the CDR3 is TGTGCCTGGAGTCGCGGCAGGGAACAAGAGACCCAGTACTTC. Variable domain in full (rest from reference TRBV30 and TRBJ2-5): SQTIHQWPATLVQPVGSPLSLECTVEGTSNPNLYWYRQAAGRGLQLLFYSVGIGQISSEVPQNLSASRPQDRQFILSSKKLLLSDSGFYLCAWSRGREQETQYFGPGTRLLVL.

The J gene is TRBJ2-7, the V gene TRBV27; D possibly uses TRBD1 or TRBD2 (5 bases each). Germline V gene data show CDR1 as MNHEY and CDR2 as SMNVEV (reference sequence). This CDR3 contains 15 residues. The ends were cut back, 0 bases at V and 3 bases at J, with 12 bases in the middle. The CDR3 here is CASSLSGTSLYEQYF. CDR3 DNA: TGTGCCAGCAGTTTATCGGGGACGAGCCTCTACGAGCAGTACTTC.

The chain carries TRBV24-1 and TRBJ1-1, with a tentative D call TRBD1 (6 bases). Germline-derived CDR1 and CDR2 are KGHDR and SFDVKD. The V gene lost 6 bases and the J gene lost 4 bases, with 11 bases spanning the gap. The CDR3 is 13 amino acids. DNA of the CDR3: TGTGCCACCAGTAAAGGGGGGGGCACTGAAGCTTTCTTT. This gives the protein CATSKGGGTEAFF.

This clonotype was recorded at least ten times. This chain links TRBV7-8 with TRBJ1-1, with TRBD1 identical over 10 bases. The V and J ends lost 5 bases and 8 bases, in that order; junction bases with no gene match: 5. Germline V CDR1 and CDR2: SGHVS, FQNEAQ. This CDR3 spans 13 amino acids. CDR3 residues: CASSGGQGLEAFF. As DNA, the CDR3 is TGTGCCAGCAGCGGGGGACAGGGGTTAGAAGCTTTCTTT.

This clonotype has only a few counts. J is TRBJ1-3 and V is TRBV5-5; possible D gene TRBD1, 5 bases. This CDR3 is built from 15 residues. The germline V gene has CDR1 SGHKS and CDR2 YYEKEE (reference sequence). The V end lost 4 bases, the J end lost 1 base, and 12 bases lay between the germline ends. CDR3 protein: CASSPGRKSGNTIYF. CDR3 in DNA: TGTGCCAGCAGCCCGGGACGGAAATCTGGAAACACCATATATTTT. The full variable domain, its missing parts supplied by reference TRBV5-5 and TRBJ1-3, is DAGVTQSPTHLIKTRGQQVTLRCSPISGHKSVSWYQQVLGQGPQFIFQYYEKEERGRGNFPDRFSARQFPNYSSELNVNALLLGDSALYLCASSPGRKSGNTIYFGEGSWLTVV.

Ten or more counts support this clonotype. This chain joins TRBV20-1 and TRBJ2-7; 9 bases line up with TRBD2. This CDR3 spans 17 amino acids. Trimming took 0 bases from V and 0 from J; bases not matched to a gene: 9. Germline CDR1 is DFQATT and CDR2 is SNEGSKA (reference sequence). CDR3 protein: CSAREEGLAGFSYEQYF. CDR3 coding DNA: TGCAGTGCTAGAGAGGAGGGGCTAGCGGGATTCTCCTACGAGCAGTACTTC.

The gene calls are TRBV20-1 and TRBJ2-2, with 9 bases identical to TRBD1. Germline CDR1 and CDR2: DFQATT and SNEGSKA (reference sequence). This CDR3 contains 16 residues. The trim removed 2 bases at V and 6 bases at J, leaving 10 bases unmatched. The CDR3 DNA sequence: TGCAGTGCTAGAAAGAAGGGGACAGGGTTTGCCGGGGAGCTGTTTTTT. This codes for CSARKKGTGFAGELFF.

The table lists this clonotype with many counts. The J gene is TRBJ1-1, the V gene TRBV14; perhaps TRBD1 as D (6 bases). With 1 base removed from V and 5 bases from J, the gap between germline ends came to 11 bases. The CDR3 spans 14 residues. Per germline, CDR1 SGHDN and CDR2 FVKESK. CDR3 region: CASSQVTGRTEAFF. The CDR3 coding sequence is TGTGCCAGCAGCCAAGTAACAGGGAGGACTGAAGCTTTCTTT.

This clonotype has a handful of counts. This chain uses TRBV5-4 with TRBJ2-1, with D unresolved. Germline V gene data show CDR1 as SGHNT and CDR2 as YYREEE (reference sequence). The V end was cut by 2 bases, the J end by 0 bases, with 9 bases between. This CDR3 is built from 15 residues. The CDR3 loop is CASSFHRSSYNEQFF. Here the CDR3 DNA reads TGTGCCAGCAGCTTCCACCGGAGCTCCTACAATGAGCAGTTCTTC. The full variable domain, in which reference TRBV5-4 and TRBJ2-1 provide the parts outside the CDR3, is ETGVTQSPTHLIKTRGQQVTLRCSSQSGHNTVSWYQQALGQGPQFIFQYYREEENGRGNFPPRFSGLQFPNYSSELNVNALELDDSALYLCASSFHRSSYNEQFFGPGTRLTVL.

This clonotype was counted at least ten times. The chain combines TRBV12-3 or TRBV12-4 with TRBJ2-5; 14 bases map to TRBD2. Trimming cost V 6 bases and J 4 bases; bases outside gene matches: 7. The CDR3 extends over 16 amino acids. DNA of the CDR3: TGTGCCAGCAGCCCGGGACTAGCGGGAGCGGGAGAGACCCAGTACTTC. Encoded protein: CASSPGLAGAGETQYF.

This clonotype has ten or more counts. The CDR3 spells CASSIDVTSGTGVFYEQYF. CDR3 in DNA: TGTGCCAGTAGTATAGATGTCACGTCCGGGACAGGGGTCTTCTACGAGCAGTACTTC. The rearrangement links TRBV19 to TRBJ2-7; 10 bases map to TRBD1. The CDR3 is made up of 19 amino acids. Germline-derived CDR1 and CDR2 are LNHDA and SQIVND (reference sequence). The trim removed 0 bases at V and 3 bases at J, leaving 14 bases unmatched.

In this sample, this clonotype turned up many times. The CDR3 nucleotides read TGTGCCAGCAGTGAAGTTGTAGGGAACACTGAAGCTTTCTTT. It codes for CASSEVVGNTEAFF. The chain links TRBV6-1 to TRBJ1-1; D not certain. The V end lost 1 base, the J end lost 1 base, and 7 bases lay between the germline ends. CDR1 and CDR2 (germline): MNHNS, SASEGT. The CDR3 loop spans 14 amino acids.

The table lists this clonotype with many counts. This sequence joins TRBV29-1 and TRBJ2-7; 7 bases match TRBD2. The CDR3 is 14 amino acids. Germline lookup yields CDR1 SQVTM and CDR2 ANQGSEA. J was trimmed by 3 bases and V by 4 bases; bases with no gene match: 9. DNA of the CDR3: TGCAGCGTTGGGACTAGTGTATTCGGCTACGAGCAGTACTTC. It specifies CSVGTSVFGYEQYF.

There are many counts of this clonotype. The V gene is TRBV29-1, the J gene TRBJ1-1; 7 bases align to TRBD1. J was trimmed by 10 bases and V by 6 bases; bases with no gene match: 8. Germline CDR1 SQVTM, CDR2 ANQGSEA. The CDR3 runs to 11 residues. CDR3 coding DNA: TGCAGCGTCGTGACAGGGCTGGGAGCTTTCTTT. Protein sequence: CSVVTGLGAFF. The full variable domain, completed using reference TRBV29-1 and TRBJ1-1, is SAVISQKPSRDICQRGTSLTIQCQVDSQVTMMFWYRQQPGQSLTLIATANQGSEATYESGFVIDKFPISRPNLTFSTLTVSNMSPEDSSIYLCSVVTGLGAFFGQGTRLTVV.

This clonotype was detected ten times or more. The V and J genes are TRBV24-1 and TRBJ2-5, with 12 bases fitting TRBD1. Per the germline V gene, CDR1 is KGHDR and CDR2 is SFDVKD. V was clipped by 12 bases and J by 4 bases; unmatched bases: 8. The CDR3 consists of 14 residues. CDR3 loop: CAASGQGAGETQYF. As DNA, the CDR3 is TGTGCCGCCTCGGGACAGGGGGCGGGAGAGACCCAGTACTTC.

This sequence joins TRBV7-9 and TRBJ2-7; TRBD1 matches 9 bases. V lost 5 bases, J lost 2 bases, and 4 bases stayed unmatched. This CDR3 has 14 amino acids. Germline V gene lookup returns CDR1 SEHNR and CDR2 FQNEAQ (reference sequence). CDR3 sequence (DNA): TGTGCCAGCAGCCCACAGGGGGCCACCTACGAGCAGTACTTC. Translated: CASSPQGATYEQYF.

The sample holds a few counts of this clonotype. The rearrangement joins TRBV24-1 to TRBJ1-5; 8 bases line up with TRBD1. V trimming: 2 bases; J trimming: 4 bases; junction bases outside the gene matches: 9. The CDR3 runs 17 residues. The germline V gene has CDR1 KGHDR and CDR2 SFDVKD. CDR3 in amino acids: CATSDSAGQDFNQPQHF. DNA of the CDR3: TGTGCCACCAGTGATTCGGCGGGACAGGATTTTAATCAGCCCCAGCATTTT.

DNA of the CDR3: TGTGCCACCAATGGGGACGGCTACACCTTC. Its translation is CATNGDGYTF. The gene calls are TRBV24-1 and TRBJ1-2; D is perhaps TRBD1 (5 bases). V was cut by 8 bases and J by 8 bases, with 8 bases left in between. The germline V gene has CDR1 KGHDR and CDR2 SFDVKD. The CDR3 covers 10 residues.

This clonotype was observed at least ten times. The chain has TRBV7-2 and TRBJ1-5; D is uncertain. Germline loops: CDR1 SGHTA, CDR2 FQGNSA. Trimming cost V 5 bases and J 4 bases, with 9 bases left between them. CDR3 length: 13 residues. CDR3 in amino acids: CASSGNFNQPQHF. In nucleotides, the CDR3 is TGTGCCAGCAGCGGAAATTTTAATCAGCCCCAGCATTTT.

The chain couples TRBV11-2 to TRBJ2-3, with 10 positions matching TRBD2. With V trimmed by 4 bases and J by 4 bases, 5 bases remained unmatched. CDR1 is SGHAT, CDR2 FQNNGV, per germline. This CDR3 region has 15 residues. This CDR3 is CASSSNGLAADTQYF. CDR3 sequence (DNA): TGTGCCAGCAGCTCGAACGGACTAGCGGCAGATACGCAGTATTTT.

The chain is built from TRBV27 and TRBJ1-2, with D possibly matching TRBD1 (6 bases). Trimming stripped 3 bases from V and 7 bases from J, with 15 bases between. The CDR3 runs 14 residues. CDR1 is MNHEY and CDR2 is SMNVEV in the germline V gene (reference sequence). The DNA of the CDR3 is TGTGCCAGCAGTTTTGGAGGGGGTACGGGTGGCTACACCTTC. As protein: CASSFGGGTGGYTF.

The genes are TRBV20-1 and TRBJ2-2; 7 nucleotides line up with TRBD2. The CDR3 consists of 16 residues. The ends lost 6 bases at V and 1 base at J; junction bases unmatched: 11. CDR1 is DFQATT and CDR2 is SNEGSKA in the germline V gene (reference sequence). The CDR3 loop reads CSAPESRGVNTGELFF. The CDR3, as DNA: TGCAGTGCCCCCGAATCCCGGGGGGTGAACACCGGGGAGCTGTTTTTT.

The V and J genes are TRBV12-3 or TRBV12-4 and TRBJ2-1; TRBD1 aligns across 8 bases. V lost 4 bases, J lost 6 bases, and 2 bases stayed unmatched. This CDR3 is built from 13 residues. DNA of the CDR3: TGTGCCAGCAGTTGGGACAGGCCCAATGAGCAGTTCTTC. Its protein is CASSWDRPNEQFF.

This clonotype showed up many times. The chain combines TRBV27 with TRBJ1-6; TRBD1 aligns across 9 bases. This CDR3 is built from 16 residues. V lost 10 bases to trimming and J lost 2 bases; unmatched junction nucleotides: 9. Germline CDR1 MNHEY, CDR2 SMNVEV (reference sequence). CDR3 loop: CATRGTGTPYNSPLHF. CDR3 in DNA: TGTGCCACGAGGGGGACAGGGACCCCCTATAATTCACCCCTCCACTTT.

This clonotype was recorded at least ten times. V and J are TRBV20-1 and TRBJ2-2, with 8 bases that match TRBD1. This CDR3 has 15 residues. Germline assignment: CDR1 DFQATT and CDR2 SNEGSKA (reference sequence). V shed 5 bases, J shed 0 bases, and the junction held 5 bases outside the gene matches. CDR3 nucleotides: TGCAGTGCTTACCCGACAGGGGCGAACACCGGGGAGCTGTTTTTT. It is translated as CSAYPTGANTGELFF.

In this sample, this clonotype turned up many times. The J gene is TRBJ2-7, the V gene TRBV2; D might be TRBD2 (5 bases). Trimming removed 8 bases from V and 2 bases from J, with 10 bases in between. The CDR3 is made up of 12 amino acids. Germline CDR1 reads SNHLY; CDR2 reads FYNNEI. This CDR3 reads CASCRDTYEQYF. CDR3 sequence (DNA): TGTGCCAGCTGTCGGGATACCTACGAGCAGTACTTC. Variable domain in full (rest from reference TRBV2 and TRBJ2-7): EPEVTQTPSHQVTQMGQEVILRCVPISNHLYFYWYRQILGQKVEFLVSFYNNEISEKSEIFDDQFSVERPDGSNFTLKIRSTKLEDSAMYFCASCRDTYEQYFGPGTRLTVT.

The genes are TRBV29-1 and TRBJ1-4; D ambiguous. CDR1 is SQVTM, CDR2 ANQGSEA, per germline. The CDR3 consists of 11 residues. Trimming took 5 bases from V and 6 from J, leaving 7 bases between them. CDR3 sequence (DNA): TGCAGCGTTAGGATTTATGAAAAACTGTTTTTT. As protein: CSVRIYEKLFF.